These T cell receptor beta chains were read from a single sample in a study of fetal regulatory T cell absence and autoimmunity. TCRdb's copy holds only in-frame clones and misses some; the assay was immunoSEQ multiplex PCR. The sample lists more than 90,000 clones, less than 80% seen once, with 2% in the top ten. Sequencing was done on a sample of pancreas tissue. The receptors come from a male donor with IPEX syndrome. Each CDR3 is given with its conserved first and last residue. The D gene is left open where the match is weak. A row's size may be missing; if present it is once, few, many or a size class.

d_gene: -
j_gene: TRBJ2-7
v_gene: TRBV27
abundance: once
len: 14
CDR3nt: TGTGCCAGCGGCTGGGGTTTTCTCAGCTCCGAGCAGTACTTC
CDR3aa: CASGWGFLSSEQYF

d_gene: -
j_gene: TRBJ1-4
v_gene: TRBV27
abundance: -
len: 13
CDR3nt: TGTGCCAGCAGTGAAAAGAGCGGTGGAAAACTGTTTTTT
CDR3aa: CASSEKSGGKLFF

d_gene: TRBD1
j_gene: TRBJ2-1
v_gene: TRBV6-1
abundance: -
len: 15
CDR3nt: TGTGCCAGCAGTGGAAGACAGGGGGCGGACAATGAGCAGTTCTTC
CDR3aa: CASSGRQGADNEQFF

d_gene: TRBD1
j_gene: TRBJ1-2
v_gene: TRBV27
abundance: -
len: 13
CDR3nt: TGTGCCAGCAGTTTTGGACAGGGGGGTGGCTACACCTTC
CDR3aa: CASSFGQGGGYTF

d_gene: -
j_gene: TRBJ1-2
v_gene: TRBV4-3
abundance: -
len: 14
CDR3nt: TGCGCCAGCAGTCCCGCGGGGGGTAACTATGGCTACACCTTC
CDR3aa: CASSPAGGNYGYTF

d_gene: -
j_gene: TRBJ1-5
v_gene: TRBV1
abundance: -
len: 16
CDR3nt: TGCACCAGCAGCCAAGATCTCACAGGGGAAAATCAGCCCCAGCATTTT
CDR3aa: CTSSQDLTGENQPQHF

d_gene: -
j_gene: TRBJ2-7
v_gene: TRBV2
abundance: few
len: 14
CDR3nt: TGTGCCAGCAGTGTTGGCCCCACCCCCTACGAGCAGTACTTC
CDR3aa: CASSVGPTPYEQYF

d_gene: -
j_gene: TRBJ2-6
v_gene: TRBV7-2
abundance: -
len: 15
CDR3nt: TGTGCCAGCAGCTCCCAATACGACTGGGCCAACGTCCTGACTTTC
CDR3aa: CASSSQYDWANVLTF

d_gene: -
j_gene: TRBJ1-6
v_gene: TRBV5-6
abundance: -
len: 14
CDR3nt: TGTGCCAGCACCACCGGGCCAGGGTACTCACCCCTCCACTTT
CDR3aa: CASTTGPGYSPLHF

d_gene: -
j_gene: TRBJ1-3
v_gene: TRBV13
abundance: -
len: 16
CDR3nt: TGTGCCAGCAGCTTAGGCAGGGGAGAAAATGGAAACACCATATATTTT
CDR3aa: CASSLGRGENGNTIYF

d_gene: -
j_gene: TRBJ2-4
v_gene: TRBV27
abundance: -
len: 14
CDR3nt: TGTGCCAGCAGTTTTAGCAGGTCAAAAAACATTCAGTACTTC
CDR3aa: CASSFSRSKNIQYF

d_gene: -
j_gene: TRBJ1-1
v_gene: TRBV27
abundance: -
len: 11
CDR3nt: TGTGCCAGCAGTGGGGACACTGAAGCTTTCTTT
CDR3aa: CASSGDTEAFF

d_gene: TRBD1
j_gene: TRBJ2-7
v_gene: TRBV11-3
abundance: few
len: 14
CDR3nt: TGTGCCAGCAGTTTCTGGACAGGCTCCTACGAGCAGTACTTC
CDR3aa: CASSFWTGSYEQYF

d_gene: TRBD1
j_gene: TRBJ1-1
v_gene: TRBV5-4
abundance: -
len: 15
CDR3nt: TGTGCCAGCAGCCCCCGGACAGGGGGCGCCTCTGAAGCTTTCTTT
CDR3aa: CASSPRTGGASEAFF

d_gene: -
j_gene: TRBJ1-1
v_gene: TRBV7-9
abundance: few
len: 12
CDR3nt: TGTGCCAGCGGGGACATGAACACTGAAGCTTTCTTT
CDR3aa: CASGDMNTEAFF

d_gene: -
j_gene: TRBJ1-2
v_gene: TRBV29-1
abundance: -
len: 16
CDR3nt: TGCAGCGTGGGGGCCAGGGAAGTTGCCTCGAACTATGGCTACACCTTC
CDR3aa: CSVGAREVASNYGYTF

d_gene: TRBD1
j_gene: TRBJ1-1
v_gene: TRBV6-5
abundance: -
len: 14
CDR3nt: TGTGCCAGCAGTCCCGTGGGGCAGGGGGAAGTAGCTTTCTTT
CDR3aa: CASSPVGQGEVAFF

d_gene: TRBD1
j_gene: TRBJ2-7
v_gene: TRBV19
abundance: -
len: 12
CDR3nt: TGTGCCAGCCGGGACAGGGTATTCGAGCAGTACTTC
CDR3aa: CASRDRVFEQYF

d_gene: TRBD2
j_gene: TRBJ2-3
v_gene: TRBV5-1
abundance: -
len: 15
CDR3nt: TGTGCCAGCAGCCCCGGACTAGCGGGAACAGATACGCAGTATTTT
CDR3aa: CASSPGLAGTDTQYF

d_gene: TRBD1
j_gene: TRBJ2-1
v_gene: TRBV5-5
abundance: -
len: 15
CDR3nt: TGTGCCAGCAGCGGTACCGACAGGGGTTACAATGAGCAGTTCTTC
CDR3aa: CASSGTDRGYNEQFF

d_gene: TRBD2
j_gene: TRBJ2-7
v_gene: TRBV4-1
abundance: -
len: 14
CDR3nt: TGCGCCAGCAGCCCGGGACTAGCGGTCTACGAGCAGTACTTC
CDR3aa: CASSPGLAVYEQYF

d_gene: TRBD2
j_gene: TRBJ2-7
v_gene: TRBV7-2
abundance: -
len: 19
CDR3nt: TGTGCCAGCAGCCCCTCCGACCCGATTCTAGCGGGGGCCGATGGCGAGCAGTACTTC
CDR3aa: CASSPSDPILAGADGEQYF

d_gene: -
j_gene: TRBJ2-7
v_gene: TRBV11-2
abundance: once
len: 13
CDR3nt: TGTGCCAGCAGCTTAGTGGCTACCTACGAGCAGTACTTC
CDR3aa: CASSLVATYEQYF

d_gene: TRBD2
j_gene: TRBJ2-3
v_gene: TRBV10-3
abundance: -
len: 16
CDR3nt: TGTGCCATCAGGAGAGTAGCGGGGGGCCTCACAGATACGCAGTATTTT
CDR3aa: CAIRRVAGGLTDTQYF

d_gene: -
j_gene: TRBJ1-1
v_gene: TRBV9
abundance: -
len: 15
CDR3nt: TGTGCCAGCAGCGTATCGGCAGGGGAATACACTGAAGCTTTCTTT
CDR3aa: CASSVSAGEYTEAFF

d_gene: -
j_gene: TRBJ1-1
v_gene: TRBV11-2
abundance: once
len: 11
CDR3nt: TGTGCCAGCAGCTTAGGACGGGAAGCTTTCTTT
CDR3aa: CASSLGREAFF

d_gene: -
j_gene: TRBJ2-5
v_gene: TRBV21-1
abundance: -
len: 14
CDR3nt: TGTGCCAGCAGCAAAGGGCGAGGGGGCGAGACCCAGTACTTC
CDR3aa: CASSKGRGGETQYF

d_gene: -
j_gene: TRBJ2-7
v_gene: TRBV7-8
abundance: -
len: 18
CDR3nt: TGTGCCAGCAGCCATAGGGGGATGGCGACCTTTCAATTCCACGAGCAGTACTTC
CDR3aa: CASSHRGMATFQFHEQYF

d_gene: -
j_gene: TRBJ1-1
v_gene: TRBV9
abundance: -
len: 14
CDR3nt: TGTGCCAGCAGCGTAAAAATAATGAACACTGAAGCTTTCTTT
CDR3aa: CASSVKIMNTEAFF

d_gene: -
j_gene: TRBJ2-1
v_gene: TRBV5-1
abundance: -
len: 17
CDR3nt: TGCGCCAGCAGCTTGAGTCCGGGGGCCACTTCCTACAATGAGCAGTTCTTC
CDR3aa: CASSLSPGATSYNEQFF

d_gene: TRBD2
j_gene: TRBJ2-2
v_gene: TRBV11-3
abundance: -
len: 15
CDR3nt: TGTGCCAGCAGCGCTAGCGGGATACGGACCGGGGAGCTGTTTTTT
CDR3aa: CASSASGIRTGELFF

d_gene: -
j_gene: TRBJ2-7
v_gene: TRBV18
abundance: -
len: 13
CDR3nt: TGTGCCAGCTCACTAGTACCCTTATACGAGCAGTACTTC
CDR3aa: CASSLVPLYEQYF

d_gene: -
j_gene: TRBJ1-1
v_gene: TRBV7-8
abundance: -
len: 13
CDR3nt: TGTGCCAGCAGCTCGGACAGGAACACTGAAGCTTTCTTT
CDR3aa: CASSSDRNTEAFF

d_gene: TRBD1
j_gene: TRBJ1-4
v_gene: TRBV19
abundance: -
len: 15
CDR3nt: TGTGCCAGTAGCCTGGACAGGGGCGGGGATGAAAAACTGTTTTTT
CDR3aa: CASSLDRGGDEKLFF

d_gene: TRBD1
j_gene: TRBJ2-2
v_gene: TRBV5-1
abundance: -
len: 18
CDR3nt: TGCGCCAGCAGCTTGCTCCTGGACAGGGGCCATTTAGCCGGGGAGCTGTTTTTT
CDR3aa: CASSLLLDRGHLAGELFF

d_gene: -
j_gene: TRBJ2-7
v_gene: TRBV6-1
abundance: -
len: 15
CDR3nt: TGTGCCAGCAGCGCCACTAGAGGGACTGCCTACGAGCAGTACTTC
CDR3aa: CASSATRGTAYEQYF

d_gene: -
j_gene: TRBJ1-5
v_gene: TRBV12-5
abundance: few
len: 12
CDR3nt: TGTGCTAGTGGTTTGGGGAATCAGCCCCAGCATTTT
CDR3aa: CASGLGNQPQHF

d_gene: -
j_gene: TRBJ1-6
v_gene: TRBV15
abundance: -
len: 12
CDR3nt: TGTGCCACCAGCAGAGGATCATCACCCCTCCACTTT
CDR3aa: CATSRGSSPLHF

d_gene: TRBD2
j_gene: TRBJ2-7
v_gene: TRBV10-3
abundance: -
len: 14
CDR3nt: TGTGCCATCAGTGGAACTAGCGGGAGAGACGAGCAGTACTTC
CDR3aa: CAISGTSGRDEQYF

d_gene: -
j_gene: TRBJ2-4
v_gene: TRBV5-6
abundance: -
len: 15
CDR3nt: TGTGCCAGCAGCTTGAGGCCCGGGACTTTGAACATTCAGTACTTC
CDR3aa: CASSLRPGTLNIQYF

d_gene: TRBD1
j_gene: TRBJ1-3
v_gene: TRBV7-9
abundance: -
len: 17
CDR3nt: TGTGCCAGCAGCAACTCCGGGACAGGGGCTTCTGGAAACACCATATATTTT
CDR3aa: CASSNSGTGASGNTIYF

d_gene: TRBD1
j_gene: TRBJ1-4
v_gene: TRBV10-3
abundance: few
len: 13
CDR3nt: TGTGCCATCAGTGACAGGGGGCGTGAAAAACTGTTTTTT
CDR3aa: CAISDRGREKLFF

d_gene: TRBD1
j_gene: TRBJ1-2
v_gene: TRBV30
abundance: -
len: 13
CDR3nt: TGTGCCTGGAGTACCGGGACAGGGGTTGGCTACACCTTC
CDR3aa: CAWSTGTGVGYTF

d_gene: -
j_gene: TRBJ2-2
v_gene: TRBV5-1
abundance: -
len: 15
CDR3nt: TGCGCCAGCAGCTTATTAACCAGTCTGACCGGGGAGCTGTTTTTT
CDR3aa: CASSLLTSLTGELFF

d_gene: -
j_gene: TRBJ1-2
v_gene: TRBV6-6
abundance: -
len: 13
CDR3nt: TGTGCCAGCACCCAGACAGGTGACTATGGCTACACCTTC
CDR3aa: CASTQTGDYGYTF

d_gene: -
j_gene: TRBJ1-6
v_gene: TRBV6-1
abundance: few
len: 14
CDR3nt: TGTGCCAGCAGTGATTTCACAGTGTCTGCACCCCTCCACTTT
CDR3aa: CASSDFTVSAPLHF

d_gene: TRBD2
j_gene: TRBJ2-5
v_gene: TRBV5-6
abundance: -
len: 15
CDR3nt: TGTGCCAGCAGTTTAGCGGGGGGGTACCAAGAGACCCAGTACTTC
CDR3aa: CASSLAGGYQETQYF

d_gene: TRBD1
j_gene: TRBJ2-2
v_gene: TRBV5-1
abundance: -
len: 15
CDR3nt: TGCGCCAGCAGCTTCCGGGACAGGGAAGACGGGGAGCTGTTTTTT
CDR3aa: CASSFRDREDGELFF